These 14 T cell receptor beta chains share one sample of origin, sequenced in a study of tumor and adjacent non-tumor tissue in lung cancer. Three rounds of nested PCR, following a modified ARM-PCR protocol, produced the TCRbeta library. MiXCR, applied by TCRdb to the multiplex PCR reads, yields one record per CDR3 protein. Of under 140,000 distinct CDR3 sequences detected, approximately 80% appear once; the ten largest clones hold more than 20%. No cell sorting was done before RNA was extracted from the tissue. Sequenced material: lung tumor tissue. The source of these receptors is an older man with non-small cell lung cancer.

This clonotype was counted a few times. The CDR3 DNA is TGTGCCAGCGAATCAACAGCCGACGGGGGGAGCACTGAAGCTTTCTTT. This gives the protein CASESTADGGSTEAFF. This chain links TRBV14 with TRBJ1-1, with D possibly TRBD1 on 5 matching bases. The CDR3 has 16 amino acids. V shed 8 bases and J shed 4 bases, with 23 bases lying between them. CDR1 is SGHDN, CDR2 FVKESK, per germline.

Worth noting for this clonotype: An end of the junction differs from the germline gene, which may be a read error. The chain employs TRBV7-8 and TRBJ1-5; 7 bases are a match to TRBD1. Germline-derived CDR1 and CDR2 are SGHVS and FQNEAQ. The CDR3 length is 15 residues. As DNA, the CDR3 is TGTGCCAGCAGCGCGACAGGGAATAGCAACCAGCCCCAGCATTTT. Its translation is CASSATGNSNQPQHF.

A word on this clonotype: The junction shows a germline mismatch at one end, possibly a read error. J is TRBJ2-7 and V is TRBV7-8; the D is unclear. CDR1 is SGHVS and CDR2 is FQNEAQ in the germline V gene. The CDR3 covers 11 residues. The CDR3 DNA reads TGTGCCAGCAACTTAGAGTACGTGCAGTACTTC. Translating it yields CASNLEYVQYF.

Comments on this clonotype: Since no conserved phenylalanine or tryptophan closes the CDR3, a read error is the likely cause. CDR3 in DNA: TGCGCCAGTAGGGACGGAAAAACGGCTAGGTTCCTTAGCACAGATACGCAGTATTTG. Amino acid sequence: CASRDGKTARFLSTDTQYL. The chain is built from TRBV10-2 and TRBJ2-3, with D perhaps TRBD1 or TRBD2 (5 bases each). Germline V CDR1 and CDR2: WSHSY, SAAADI. CDR3 length equals 19 residues. V lost 9 bases, J lost 0 bases, and 28 bases lay in between.

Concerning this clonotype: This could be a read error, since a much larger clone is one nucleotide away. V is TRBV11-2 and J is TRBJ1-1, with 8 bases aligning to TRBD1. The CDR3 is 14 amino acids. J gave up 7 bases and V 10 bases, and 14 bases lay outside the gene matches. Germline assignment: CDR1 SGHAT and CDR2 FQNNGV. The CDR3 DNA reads TGTGCCAACAGGACCTTAGGACAGGGCGGTGAAGCTTTCTTT. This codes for CANRTLGQGGEAFF.

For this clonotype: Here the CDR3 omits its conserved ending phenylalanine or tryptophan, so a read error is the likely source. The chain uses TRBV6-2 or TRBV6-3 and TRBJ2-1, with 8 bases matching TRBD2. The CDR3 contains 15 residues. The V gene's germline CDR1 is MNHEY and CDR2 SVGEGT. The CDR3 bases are TGTGCCAGCAGTCCGGGACTAGGTAATACCAATGAACAGTTCATC. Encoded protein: CASSPGLGNTNEQFI.

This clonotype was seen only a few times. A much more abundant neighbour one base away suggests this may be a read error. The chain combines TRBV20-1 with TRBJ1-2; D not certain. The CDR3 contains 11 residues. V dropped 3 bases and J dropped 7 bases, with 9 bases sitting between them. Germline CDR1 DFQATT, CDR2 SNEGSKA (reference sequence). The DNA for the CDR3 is TGCAGTGCTAGTAAGCAGGTTGGCTACACCTTC. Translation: CSASKQVGYTF.

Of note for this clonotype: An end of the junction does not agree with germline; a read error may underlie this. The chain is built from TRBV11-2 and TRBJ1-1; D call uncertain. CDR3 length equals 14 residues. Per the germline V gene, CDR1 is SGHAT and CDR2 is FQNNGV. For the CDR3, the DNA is TGTGTCAGCAGCTTCGGCGGAGGCCAGACTGAAGCTTTCTTT. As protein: CVSSFGGGQTEAFF.

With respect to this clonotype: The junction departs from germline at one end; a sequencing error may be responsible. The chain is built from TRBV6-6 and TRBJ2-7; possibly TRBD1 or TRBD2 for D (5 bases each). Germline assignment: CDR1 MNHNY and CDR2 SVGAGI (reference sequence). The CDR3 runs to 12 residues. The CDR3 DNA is TGTGTCAGCAGTACCCCGGGAATCGGGACGTACTTC. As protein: CVSSTPGIGTYF.

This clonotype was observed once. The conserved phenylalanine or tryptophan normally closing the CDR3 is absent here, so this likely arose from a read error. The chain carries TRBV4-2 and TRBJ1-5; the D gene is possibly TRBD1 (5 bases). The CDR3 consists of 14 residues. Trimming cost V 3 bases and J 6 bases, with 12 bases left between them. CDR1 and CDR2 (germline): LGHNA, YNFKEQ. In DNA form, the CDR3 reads TGTGCCAGCAGCCACGCTGACAGTAGTCAGCCCCAGCATTAT. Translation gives CASSHADSSQPQHY.

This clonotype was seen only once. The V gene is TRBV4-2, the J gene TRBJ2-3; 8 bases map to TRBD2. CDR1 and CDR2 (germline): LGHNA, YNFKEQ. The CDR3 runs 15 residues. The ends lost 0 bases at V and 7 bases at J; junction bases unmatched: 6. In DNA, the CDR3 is TGTGCCAGCAGCCAAGAACGGGAGGGCAGTAATACGCAGTATTTT. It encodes CASSQEREGSNTQYF.

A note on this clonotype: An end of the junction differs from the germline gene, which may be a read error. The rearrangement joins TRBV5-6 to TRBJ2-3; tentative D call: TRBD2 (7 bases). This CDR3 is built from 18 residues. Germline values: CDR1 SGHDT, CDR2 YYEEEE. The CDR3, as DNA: TGTGCCAGCAACTTGGTAGGGACTAACGGGGGCAGCACAGATACGCAGTATTTT. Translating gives CASNLVGTNGGSTDTQYF.

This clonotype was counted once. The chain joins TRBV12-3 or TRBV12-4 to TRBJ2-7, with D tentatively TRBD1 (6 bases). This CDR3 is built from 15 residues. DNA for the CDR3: TGTGCTAACAGTTTGAACAGGGATGGGTCCTACGAGCAGTACTTC. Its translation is CANSLNRDGSYEQYF.

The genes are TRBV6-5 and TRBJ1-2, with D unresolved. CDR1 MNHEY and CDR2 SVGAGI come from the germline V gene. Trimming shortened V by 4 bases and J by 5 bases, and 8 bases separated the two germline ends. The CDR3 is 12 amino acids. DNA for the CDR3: TGTGCCAGCAGTTGCCAAGGGTATGGCTACACCTTC. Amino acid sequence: CASSCQGYGYTF.